This T cell receptor beta chain was sequenced for a study of blood T cell repertoires in COVID-19. Losses at the gene ends were 3 bases for V and 9 bases for J; bases not matched to a gene: 19. CDR1 is SEHNR and CDR2 is FQNEAQ in the germline V gene (reference sequence). The CDR3 has 18 residues. Participant ages covered roughly 18 to 89 years across 20 to 25 US areas. Recovered status in Cohort 3 required two negative PCRs, clearance, or symptom resolution. Produced via immunoSEQ multiplex PCR; TCRdb's table is partial and in-frame only. The sample yields 150,000 to 200,000 clones, over 70% seen once.

The chain couples TRBV7-9 to TRBJ2-1; 8 bases agree with TRBD2. This clonotype was obtained from a woman aged 55 to 70 who had recovered from COVID-19. Sequencing input: PBMCs or T cells enriched from blood (not recorded which). The CDR3 region is CASSFPPGGGRTVGEQFF. The CDR3 DNA is TGTGCCAGCAGCTTCCCCCCGGGCGGCGGGAGGACCGTAGGTGAGCAGTTCTTC.